This TCR beta chain was identified during a study of siplizumab effects on memory and regulatory T cells. This clone was seen once. The protocol was immunoSEQ multiplex PCR, while the TCRdb copy is restricted to in-frame clones and leaves out a portion. The table has over 100,000 clones, roughly 95% seen once. The CDR3 loop spans 14 amino acids. Germline V lookup: CDR1 SNHLY, CDR2 FYNNEI. The V and J ends lost 2 bases and 4 bases respectively, with 11 bases between them. V and J are TRBV2 and TRBJ1-2, with D perhaps matching TRBD1 (6 bases). The specimen was non-Treg CD4+ T cells sorted from blood. The clonotype comes from a human donor in good health. The CDR3 DNA follows: TGTGCCAGCAGTGAACGGGGAGGGGGCTATGGCTACACCTTC. This translates into CASSERGGGYGYTF.